The 3 T cell receptor beta chains below come from one sample, sequenced in a study of T cell repertoires in cytomegalovirus infection. Via MiXCR, TCRdb re-called the reads, giving one row per CDR3 protein. This sample has roughly 500,000 distinct CDR3 sequences, with 42% found just once. These receptors have no identified antigens. The specimen comprised cultured PBMCs, sampled from culture after CMV antigen stimulation. These receptor sequences come from a human donor in good health (CMV status not recorded). Some clones in this sample may be carry-over from other donors' samples.

The chain joins TRBV7-2 to TRBJ2-7, with TRBD2 matching over 7 bases. Germline V lookup: CDR1 SGHTA, CDR2 FQGNSA. The length of the CDR3 is 14 residues. J gave up 4 bases and V 2 bases, and 5 bases lay outside the gene matches. CDR3 loop: CASSLRRGFYEQYF. In DNA, the CDR3 is TGTGCCAGCAGCTTAAGGCGGGGGTTTTACGAGCAGTACTTC.

V gene TRBV7-3 combines with J gene TRBJ1-2; maybe TRBD1 (5 bases). The CDR3 sequence is 15 residues long. From germline, CDR1 is SGHTA and CDR2 FQGTGA. The V end was cut by 2 bases, the J end by 2 bases, with 12 bases between. CDR3 DNA sequence: TGTGCCAGCAGCTTACGGGACCCCGGGAACTATGGCTACACCTTC. Amino acid sequence: CASSLRDPGNYGYTF. Together with reference TRBV7-3 and TRBJ1-2, the CDR3 gives the full variable domain: GAGVSQTPSNKVTEKGKYVELRCDPISGHTALYWYRQSLGQGPEFLIYFQGTGAADDSGLPNDRFFAVRPEGSVSTLKIQRTERGDSAVYLCASSLRDPGNYGYTFGSGTRLTVV.

J is TRBJ2-5 and V is TRBV7-9; D might be TRBD2 (6 bases). CDR3 size: 13 residues. Trimming took 4 bases from V and 5 from J, leaving 11 bases between them. Germline V CDR1 and CDR2: SEHNR, FQNEAQ (reference sequence). The CDR3 is CASSSRERETQYF. CDR3 nucleotides: TGTGCCAGCAGCTCTCGGGAGAGGGAGACCCAGTACTTC.